This T cell receptor beta chain emerged from a study of blood T cell repertoires in COVID-19. Study-wide context: Sources were T cells, B-cell-depleted T cells, or PBMCs; the material itself was cDNA or gDNA.

Only in-frame clones appear in the TCRdb table, and some are missing; sequencing was by immunoSEQ multiplex PCR. The data show 350,000 or so clones, 80% to 90% seen once. In germline, CDR1 is MNHEY, CDR2 SVGAGI. Between the trimmed V and J ends, which lost 2 bases and 7 bases, there was a span of 11 bases. CDR3 length: 13 residues. The rearrangement joins TRBV6-5 to TRBJ1-1; a weak D match, TRBD1 (6 bases). This receptor was obtained from a woman aged 40 to 50 with acute COVID-19. The sample was PBMCs or T cells enriched from blood (not recorded which). The CDR3 spells CASSYTSTGEAFF. In DNA form, the CDR3 reads TGTGCCAGCAGTTACACTTCGACAGGTGAAGCTTTCTTT.